Given below is one TCR beta chain in context. The data belong to a study of blood T cell repertoires in COVID-19. About the research overall: Acute-phase and convalescent COVID-19 samples originated in the United States, Italy and Spain.

Measured with immunoSEQ multiplex PCR; TCRdb has only the in-frame clones, and not every one. This table holds some 110,000 clones, about 79% found once. Sequenced: peripheral blood. This TCR derives from a woman in her sixties or seventies with acute or convalescent COVID-19.

Here the CDR3 reads CASSLNHSPGELFF. The CDR3 bases are TGTGCCAGCAGCTTGAATCACTCGCCCGGGGAGCTGTTTTTT. The chain links TRBV6-2 or TRBV6-3 to TRBJ2-2; D is uncertain. The V and J ends lost 6 bases and 6 bases respectively, with 14 bases between them. This CDR3 is 14 amino acids long. Germline CDR1 reads MNHEY; CDR2 reads SVGEGT.